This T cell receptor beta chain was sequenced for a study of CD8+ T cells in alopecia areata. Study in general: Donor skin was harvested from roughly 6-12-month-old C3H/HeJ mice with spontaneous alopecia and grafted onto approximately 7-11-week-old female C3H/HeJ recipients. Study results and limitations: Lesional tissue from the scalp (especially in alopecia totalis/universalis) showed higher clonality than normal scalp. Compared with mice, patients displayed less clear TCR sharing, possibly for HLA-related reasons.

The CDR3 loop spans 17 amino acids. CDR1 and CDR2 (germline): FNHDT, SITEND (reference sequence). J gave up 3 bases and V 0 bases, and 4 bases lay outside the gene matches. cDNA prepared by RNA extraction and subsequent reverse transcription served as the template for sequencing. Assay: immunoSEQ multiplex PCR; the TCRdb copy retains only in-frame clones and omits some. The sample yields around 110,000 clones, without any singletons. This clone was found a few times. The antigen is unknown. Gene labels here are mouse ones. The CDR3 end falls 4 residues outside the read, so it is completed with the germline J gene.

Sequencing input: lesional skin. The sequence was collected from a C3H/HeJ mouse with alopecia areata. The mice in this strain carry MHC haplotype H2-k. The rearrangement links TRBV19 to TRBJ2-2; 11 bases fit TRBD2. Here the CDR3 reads CASSIDWGGADTGQLYF. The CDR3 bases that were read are TGTGCCAGCAGTATAGACTGGGGGGGCGCCGACACCGGG.